This T cell receptor beta chain originates from a study of T-cell reconstitution after alpha-beta-depleted transplantation in children. The study, taken as a whole, reports: T-cell counts and diversity at one year post-transplant came mainly from newly produced T cells. Several hundred rapidly expanded clones from non-depleted graft cells reportedly supplied alpha-beta T cells about two months post-transplant.

The CDR3 extends over 14 amino acids. Germline loops: CDR1 DFQATT, CDR2 SNEGSKA (reference sequence). Between the trimmed V and J ends, which lost 3 bases and 1 base, there was a span of 13 bases. Unique molecular identifiers tagged the TCRbeta library. One entry per CDR3 protein, called by TCRdb with MiXCR from the PCR reads. The repertoire holds around 130,000 distinct CDR3 sequences, around 9.8% seen once, with 24% in the top ten. This clonotype was seen more than once but under ten times. Its antigen remains unknown. The TCR originated in a girl less than two years old who had a stem cell transplant for combined immunodeficiency, so the T cells may come from the graft donor. The source was PBMCs, mostly from graft donor cells, collected 180 days after TCRalphabeta/CD19-depleted stem cell transplant. This chain links TRBV20-1 with TRBJ2-7; D call uncertain. In nucleotides, the CDR3 is TGCAGTGCTAGGGACCCACAGCCTTCCTACGAGCAGTACTTC. This translates into CSARDPQPSYEQYF.